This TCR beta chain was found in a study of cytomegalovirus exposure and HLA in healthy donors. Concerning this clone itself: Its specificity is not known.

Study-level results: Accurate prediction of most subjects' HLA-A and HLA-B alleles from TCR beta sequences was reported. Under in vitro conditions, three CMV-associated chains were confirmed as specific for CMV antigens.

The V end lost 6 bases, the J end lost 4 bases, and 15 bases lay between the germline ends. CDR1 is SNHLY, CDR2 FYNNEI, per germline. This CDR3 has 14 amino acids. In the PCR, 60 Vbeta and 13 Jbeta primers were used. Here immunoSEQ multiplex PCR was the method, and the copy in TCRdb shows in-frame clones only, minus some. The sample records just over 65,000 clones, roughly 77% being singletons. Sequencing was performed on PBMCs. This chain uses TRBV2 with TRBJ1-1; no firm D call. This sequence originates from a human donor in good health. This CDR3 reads CASRRRAGSTEAFF. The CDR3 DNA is TGTGCCAGCAGGAGGAGGGCTGGATCCACTGAAGCTTTCTTT.